Following are 26 T cell receptor beta chains from one sample sequenced in a study of T cell changes during pregnancy in multiple sclerosis. Method: immunoSEQ multiplex PCR; TCRdb's copy keeps in-frame clones and lacks some. The repertoire holds approximately 79,000 clones, over 85% seen once, with 0.75% in the top ten. This specimen consisted of peripheral blood, obtained in the second trimester of pregnancy. The source is a female donor in good health, enrolled as a control in a pregnancy study.

This clone is a singleton in its sample. The chain has TRBV28 and TRBJ1-6; TRBD1 is a possible D gene (5 bases). Trimming took 5 bases from V and 9 from J, leaving 14 bases between them. The CDR3 spans 14 residues. Germline V gives CDR1 MDHEN, CDR2 SYDVKM. In nucleotides, the CDR3 is TGTGCCAGCAGTCCTCGGGGGGGTGGTTCACCCCTCCACTTT. Amino acids: CASSPRGGGSPLHF. The full variable domain, with the rest looked up from reference TRBV28 and TRBJ1-6, is DVKVTQSSRYLVKRTGEKVFLECVQDMDHENMFWYRQDPGLGLRLIYFSYDVKMKEKGDIPEGYSVSREKKERFSLILESASTNQTSMYLCASSPRGGGSPLHFGNGTRLTVT.

The gene calls are TRBV25-1 and TRBJ1-6; possible D gene TRBD1, 6 bases. Looked up from germline, CDR1 is MGHDK and CDR2 is SYGVNS. This CDR3 comprises 13 residues. The V gene lost 8 bases and the J gene lost 6 bases, with 11 bases spanning the gap. The CDR3 spells CASGTLGNSPLHF. CDR3 in DNA: TGTGCCAGCGGGACATTGGGTAATTCACCCCTCCACTTT.

This sequence joins TRBV14 and TRBJ2-1; TRBD2 matches at 10 bases. Germline V lookup: CDR1 SGHDN, CDR2 FVKESK. The CDR3 is made up of 20 amino acids. After removal of 0 bases from V and 0 bases from J, the junction contained 11 bases not matched to a gene. In nucleotides, the CDR3 is TGTGCCAGCAGCCAAGATTTCTCACTAGCGGGGAAGAACTCCTACAATGAGCAGTTCTTC. As protein: CASSQDFSLAGKNSYNEQFF.

This chain joins TRBV6-5 and TRBJ1-2; tentative D call: TRBD1 (5 bases). V was trimmed by 0 bases and J by 5 bases, leaving 7 bases between them. Looked up from germline, CDR1 is MNHEY and CDR2 is SVGAGI. The CDR3 totals 13 residues. The CDR3 here is CASSYSTVYGYTF. CDR3 coding DNA: TGTGCCAGCAGTTACTCGACAGTGTATGGCTACACCTTC.

V usage is TRBV15 and J usage is TRBJ2-5, with TRBD2 as a possible D gene (6 bases). The CDR3 covers 15 residues. Trimming stripped 2 bases from V and 2 bases from J, with 12 bases between. Germline CDR1 reads LNHNV; CDR2 reads YYDKDF (reference sequence). The CDR3 loop is CATSRRDRGQETQYF. The CDR3 DNA reads as TGTGCCACCAGCAGACGGGACCGGGGGCAAGAGACCCAGTACTTC.

The rearrangement uses TRBV30 and TRBJ2-1; D gene ambiguous. Germline values: CDR1 GTSNPN, CDR2 SVGIG (reference sequence). CDR3 length: 14 amino acids. Trimming removed 0 bases from V and 0 bases from J, with 6 bases in between. The CDR3 DNA reads TGTGCCTGGAGTGTACTAAGCTCCTACAATGAGCAGTTCTTC. This codes for CAWSVLSSYNEQFF.

The genes are TRBV18 and TRBJ2-2; D is uncertain. In germline, CDR1 is KGHSH, CDR2 LQKENI. Trimming pared 0 bases from V and 2 bases from J, leaving 7 bases between. The CDR3 sequence is 15 residues long. The CDR3 DNA follows: TGTGCCAGCTCACCACCCCGCAGAAACACCGGGGAGCTGTTTTTT. Translating it yields CASSPPRRNTGELFF.

With regard to this clone: The sample has other DNA sequences that encode this CDR3 too. The J gene is TRBJ2-7, the V gene TRBV11-2; D is perhaps TRBD1 (5 bases). V lost 5 bases to trimming and J lost 3 bases, with 8 bases between them. CDR1 and CDR2 (germline): SGHAT, FQNNGV. The CDR3 runs to 12 residues. The CDR3 spells CASSLQGYEQYF. The CDR3 nucleotides read TGTGCCAGCAGCCTCCAGGGCTACGAGCAGTACTTC.

The chain recombines TRBV18 with TRBJ2-7; D is ambiguous. The CDR3 has 17 amino acids. Germline V gene sequence: CDR1 KGHSH, CDR2 LQKENI. Trimming cost V 0 bases and J 2 bases, with 17 bases left between them. In nucleotides, the CDR3 is TGTGCCAGCTCACCACCGGGCCGTGCCGTTGCTCCCTACGAGCAGTACTTC. Amino acids: CASSPPGRAVAPYEQYF.

The chain is built from TRBV5-4 and TRBJ2-1, with 11 positions matching TRBD2. The CDR3 is 15 amino acids. Germline trimming cut 4 bases from V and 4 bases from J; bases unmatched to any gene: 4. In germline, CDR1 is SGHNT, CDR2 YYREEE (reference sequence). The CDR3 is CASSPGLAEYNEQFF. The CDR3 DNA sequence: TGTGCCAGCAGCCCGGGACTAGCGGAGTACAATGAGCAGTTCTTC.

CDR3 in amino acids: CASSLPGSSYEQYF. The CDR3, as DNA: TGCGCCAGCAGCTTGCCAGGATCGTCCTACGAGCAGTACTTC. The rearrangement links TRBV5-1 to TRBJ2-7; no clear D gene. V lost 1 base and J 1 base, leaving 9 bases between the germline ends. The length of the CDR3 is 14 residues. Germline V gene sequence: CDR1 SGHRS, CDR2 YFSETQ.

The chain employs TRBV4-3 and TRBJ2-1; TRBD2 aligns across 7 bases. The ends lost 1 base at V and 6 bases at J; junction bases unmatched: 6. The CDR3 has 15 amino acids. Germline V lookup: CDR1 LGHNA, CDR2 YSLEER. The CDR3 nucleotides are TGCGCCAGCAGCCAAGCCAGCGGGGCGTTCAATGAGCAGTTCTTC. Encoded protein: CASSQASGAFNEQFF.

The J gene is TRBJ1-6, the V gene TRBV9, with TRBD1 matching over 10 bases. CDR3 length equals 15 residues. Looked up from germline, CDR1 is SGDLS and CDR2 is YYNGEE. With V trimmed by 5 bases and J by 9 bases, 8 bases remained unmatched. The CDR3 is CASSPRDRGGSPLHF. In nucleotides, the CDR3 is TGTGCCAGCAGTCCGAGGGACAGGGGAGGTTCACCCCTCCACTTT.

This chain uses TRBV7-6 with TRBJ1-5, with D possibly matching TRBD1 (6 bases). Trimming stripped 5 bases from V and 5 bases from J, with 19 bases between. The CDR3 is 16 amino acids. Germline V CDR1 and CDR2: SGHVS, FNYEAQ. In DNA, the CDR3 is TGTGCCAGCAGCAAGACAGGAAGTCACTCGGATCAGCCCCAGCATTTT. Amino acid sequence: CASSKTGSHSDQPQHF.

The rearrangement joins TRBV19 to TRBJ2-5; a weak D match, TRBD1 (6 bases). V shed 0 bases and J shed 1 base, with 15 bases lying between them. From germline, CDR1 is LNHDA and CDR2 SQIVND (reference sequence). The CDR3 contains 17 residues. CDR3 amino acids: CASSIDGVMDSQETQYF. The CDR3 DNA follows: TGTGCCAGTAGTATAGATGGGGTTATGGACAGCCAAGAGACCCAGTACTTC.

V gene TRBV2 combines with J gene TRBJ2-1; D call uncertain. The CDR3 consists of 12 residues. Between the trimmed V and J ends, which lost 6 bases and 6 bases, there was a span of 9 bases. Germline CDR1 is SNHLY and CDR2 is FYNNEI. The CDR3 region has the DNA TGTGCCAGCAGGGGCCCACCCAATGAGCAGTTCTTC. The encoded protein is CASRGPPNEQFF.

The V and J genes are TRBV19 and TRBJ2-7; perhaps TRBD1 as D (6 bases). CDR3 length: 14 residues. Germline assignment: CDR1 LNHDA and CDR2 SQIVND (reference sequence). Trimming removed 2 bases from V and 2 bases from J, with 10 bases in between. The CDR3 protein is CASSITGSTYEQYF. The DNA for the CDR3 is TGTGCCAGTAGTATAACAGGGTCAACCTACGAGCAGTACTTC.

The V call is TRBV7-2, the J call TRBJ2-6, with 7 bases matching TRBD1. Germline lookup yields CDR1 SGHTA and CDR2 FQGNSA. The V segment lost 2 bases and the J segment 0 bases; nucleotides outside the gene matches: 7. The length of the CDR3 is 18 residues. CDR3 bases: TGTGCCAGCAGCTTAAGGACGGGACAGAGCTCTGGGGCCAACGTCCTGACTTTC. Its translation: CASSLRTGQSSGANVLTF.

This sequence joins TRBV5-4 and TRBJ2-4, with 8 bases matching TRBD2. CDR3 size: 16 residues. The V and J ends lost 4 bases and 3 bases, in that order; junction bases with no gene match: 9. From germline, CDR1 is SGHNT and CDR2 YYREEE (reference sequence). CDR3 region: CASSPGGASYKNIQYF. Written as DNA, the CDR3 is TGTGCCAGCAGCCCCGGGGGGGCATCGTACAAAAACATTCAGTACTTC.

The V and J genes are TRBV4-1 and TRBJ2-7, with TRBD1 matching over 8 bases. Germline V CDR1 and CDR2: MGHRA, YSYEKL. The CDR3 contains 14 residues. V dropped 4 bases and J dropped 3; count of bases not matched to a gene: 5. The CDR3 nucleotides are TGCGCCAGCAGCCCTGGACAGGGCAGCTACGAGCAGTACTTC. Amino acids: CASSPGQGSYEQYF.

This clone was observed once. The chain is built from TRBV25-1 and TRBJ2-2; D may be TRBD1 (5 bases). The CDR3 is 15 residues long. Between the trimmed V and J ends, which lost 3 bases and 1 base, there was a span of 9 bases. CDR1 MGHDK and CDR2 SYGVNS come from the germline V gene. For the CDR3, the DNA is TGTGCCAGCAGTGACTCGACAGAGAACACCGGGGAGCTGTTTTTT. It is translated as CASSDSTENTGELFF. The whole variable domain, filled in from reference TRBV25-1 and TRBJ2-2, reads EADIYQTPRYLVIGTGKKITLECSQTMGHDKMYWYQQDPGMELHLIHYSYGVNSTEKGDLSSESTVSRIRTEHFPLTLESARPSHTSQYLCASSDSTENTGELFFGEGSRLTVL.

This chain connects TRBV7-2 to TRBJ2-5; weak D call: TRBD2 (6 bases). The CDR3 spans 15 residues. Germline-derived CDR1 and CDR2 are SGHTA and FQGNSA. V was trimmed by 0 bases and J by 3 bases, leaving 11 bases between them. Here the CDR3 DNA reads TGTGCCAGCAGCTTAGCCAGCCCGGGAGAAGAGACCCAGTACTTC. Encoded protein: CASSLASPGEETQYF.

This clone was found a few times. The CDR3 here is CAWSVSGTGIQYF. The CDR3 DNA sequence: TGTGCCTGGAGTGTATCAGGGACAGGTATACAGTATTTT. The chain carries TRBV30 and TRBJ2-3, with 8 bases identical to TRBD1. CDR1 and CDR2 (germline): GTSNPN, SVGIG (reference sequence). J was trimmed by 12 bases and V by 0 bases; bases with no gene match: 8. The CDR3 consists of 13 residues.

This chain connects TRBV30 to TRBJ1-4; D remains ambiguous. Looked up from germline, CDR1 is GTSNPN and CDR2 is SVGIG (reference sequence). CDR3 length: 15 amino acids. V shed 0 bases and J shed 8 bases, with 16 bases lying between them. CDR3 DNA: TGTGCCTGGAGTGTAGGTCAGGCCCTTACAGAAAAACTGTTTTTT. Translating gives CAWSVGQALTEKLFF.

J is TRBJ1-2 and V is TRBV6-5; unclear D gene. V was shortened by 11 bases and J by 5 bases, with 24 bases between the two germline ends. Germline V gene data show CDR1 as MNHEY and CDR2 as SVGAGI. The CDR3 is made up of 15 amino acids. The CDR3, as DNA: TGTGCCTCCTATGACGGGGAACGGGGTCTTTATGGCTACACCTTC. Residues: CASYDGERGLYGYTF.

The rearrangement uses TRBV21-1 and TRBJ2-1; TRBD2 reflects the table's D call only, with no check against the DNA. TRBV21-1 is listed as a pseudogene. The CDR3 has 17 amino acids. The CDR3 loop is CASSKVVGGGPYNEQFF. The DNA for the CDR3 is TGTGCCAGCAGCAAAGTAGTGGGAGGTGGACCCTACAATGAGCAGTTCTTC.